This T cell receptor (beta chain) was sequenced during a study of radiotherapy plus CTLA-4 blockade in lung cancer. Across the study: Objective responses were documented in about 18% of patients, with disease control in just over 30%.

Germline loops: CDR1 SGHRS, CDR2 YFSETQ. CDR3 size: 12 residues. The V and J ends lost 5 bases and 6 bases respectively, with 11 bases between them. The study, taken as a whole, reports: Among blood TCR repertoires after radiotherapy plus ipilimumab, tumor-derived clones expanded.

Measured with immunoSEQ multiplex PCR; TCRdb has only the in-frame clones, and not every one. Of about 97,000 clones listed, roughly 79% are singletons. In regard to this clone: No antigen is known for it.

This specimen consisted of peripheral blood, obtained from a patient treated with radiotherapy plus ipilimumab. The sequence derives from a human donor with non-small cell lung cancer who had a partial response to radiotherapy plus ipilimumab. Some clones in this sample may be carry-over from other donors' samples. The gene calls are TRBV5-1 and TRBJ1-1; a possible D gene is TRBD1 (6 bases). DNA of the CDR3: TGCGCCAGCAGATACGGGACATCTGAAGCTTTCTTT. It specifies CASRYGTSEAFF.